Each of the 4 T cell receptor beta chains below was sequenced from the same sample in a study of T cell changes during pregnancy in multiple sclerosis. Sequenced by immunoSEQ multiplex PCR; TCRdb stores in-frame clones only, minus some. The profile shows 15,000 to 20,000 clones, approximately 81% of them singletons. This material consisted of CD8+ T cells from peripheral blood mononuclear cells, taken in the third trimester of pregnancy. The receptors come from a female donor in good health, enrolled as a control in a pregnancy study.

The chain combines TRBV6-5 with TRBJ2-5; D unresolved. Trimming removed 0 bases from V and 5 bases from J, with 10 bases in between. CDR3 length: 14 residues. The germline V gene has CDR1 MNHEY and CDR2 SVGAGI. CDR3 sequence reads: CASSYSTETETQYF. The CDR3 bases are TGTGCCAGCAGTTACTCCACGGAGACCGAGACCCAGTACTTC.

The chain joins TRBV19 to TRBJ1-1; 9 bases agree with TRBD1. The CDR3 runs to 15 residues. The germline CDR1 and CDR2 sequences are LNHDA and SQIVND (reference sequence). V trimming: 5 bases; J trimming: 3 bases; junction bases outside the gene matches: 7. The CDR3 sequence: CASSAGTGIDTEAFF. The CDR3 nucleotides are TGTGCCAGTAGTGCCGGGACAGGGATTGACACTGAAGCTTTCTTT.

The rearrangement links TRBV27 to TRBJ1-2, with 9 bases aligning to TRBD1. The germline CDR1 and CDR2 sequences are MNHEY and SMNVEV (reference sequence). Trimming took 0 bases from V and 4 from J; bases not matched to a gene: 0. The CDR3 runs 14 residues. The CDR3, as DNA: TGTGCCAGCAGTTTATCGACAGGGGGCTATGGCTACACCTTC. Translated, it gives CASSLSTGGYGYTF.

The chain links TRBV10-1 to TRBJ2-2; 12 positions match TRBD1. Germline CDR1 WNHNN, CDR2 SYGVQD (reference sequence). J lost 6 bases, V lost 6 bases, and 2 bases had no gene match. The CDR3 loop spans 14 amino acids. Here the CDR3 DNA reads TGCGCCAGCAGCTGGGACAGGGGGCCCGGGGAGCTGTTTTTT. The encoded protein is CASSWDRGPGELFF.